This TCR beta chain was identified during a study of cytomegalovirus exposure and HLA in healthy donors. Donors had nominal health at sampling but likely had unrecorded immune exposures. Regarding the study as a whole: Some TCR beta chains (roughly 150 of them) were listed as cytomegalovirus-associated. HLA allele associations emerged for about 16,000 TCR beta sequences in a later analysis, at 0.05 false discovery rate.

Germline V gene sequence: CDR1 SGDLS, CDR2 YYNGEE. This CDR3 contains 20 residues. V was clipped by 0 bases and J by 0 bases; unmatched bases: 13. 60 Vbeta and 13 Jbeta primers were used in PCR. The data were produced by immunoSEQ multiplex PCR, yet TCRdb's version contains in-frame clones alone and is incomplete. The sample records under 200,000 clones, less than 80% being singletons. Remarks on this clone: Its target is unknown.

The sample comprised PBMCs. The rearrangement links TRBV9 to TRBJ1-1, with 11 positions matching TRBD1. The clonotype comes from a woman aged 40 to 50 in good health and CMV-seronegative. The CDR3: CASSVATYGQGATMNTEAFF. DNA of the CDR3: TGTGCCAGCAGCGTAGCTACGTATGGACAGGGGGCCACGATGAACACTGAAGCTTTCTTT.